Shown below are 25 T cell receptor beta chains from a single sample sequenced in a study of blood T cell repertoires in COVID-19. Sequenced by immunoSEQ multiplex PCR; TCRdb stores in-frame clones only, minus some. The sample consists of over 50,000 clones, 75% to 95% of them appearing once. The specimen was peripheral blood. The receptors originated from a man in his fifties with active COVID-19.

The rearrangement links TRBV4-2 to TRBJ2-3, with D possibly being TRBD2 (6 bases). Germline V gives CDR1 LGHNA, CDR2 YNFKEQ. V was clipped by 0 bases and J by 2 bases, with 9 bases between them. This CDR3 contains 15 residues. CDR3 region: CASSQEAGLTDTQYF. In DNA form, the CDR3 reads TGTGCCAGCAGCCAAGAGGCGGGACTCACAGATACGCAGTATTTT.

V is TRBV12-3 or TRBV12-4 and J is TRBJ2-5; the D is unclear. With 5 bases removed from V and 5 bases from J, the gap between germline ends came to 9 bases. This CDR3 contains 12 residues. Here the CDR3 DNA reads TGTGCCAGCAGTCCGGGTGGGGAGACCCAGTACTTC. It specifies CASSPGGETQYF.

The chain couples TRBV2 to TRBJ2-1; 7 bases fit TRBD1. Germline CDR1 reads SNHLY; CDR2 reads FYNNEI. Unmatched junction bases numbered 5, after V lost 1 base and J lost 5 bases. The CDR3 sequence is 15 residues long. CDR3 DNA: TGTGCCAGCAGTGAAGGGCCGGGACAGAACAATGAGCAGTTCTTC. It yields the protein CASSEGPGQNNEQFF.

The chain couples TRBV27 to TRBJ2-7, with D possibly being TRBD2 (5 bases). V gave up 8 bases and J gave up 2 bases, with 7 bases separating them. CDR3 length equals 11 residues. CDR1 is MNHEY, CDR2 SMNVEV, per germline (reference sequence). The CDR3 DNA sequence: TGTGCCAGCGGACTTACCTACGAGCAGTACTTC. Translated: CASGLTYEQYF.

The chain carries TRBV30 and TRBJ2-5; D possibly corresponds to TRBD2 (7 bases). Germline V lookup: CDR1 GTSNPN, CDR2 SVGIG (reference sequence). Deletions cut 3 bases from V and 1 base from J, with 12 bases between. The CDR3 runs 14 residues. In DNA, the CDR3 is TGTGCCTGGAGGGTGGGGGGGGCCCAAGAGACCCAGTACTTC. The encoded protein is CAWRVGGAQETQYF.

CDR3 sequence (DNA): TGTGCCAGCAGTGAAGCACGACTAGGGGAGTGGAAGACCCAGTACTTC. Amino acids: CASSEARLGEWKTQYF. The gene calls are TRBV2 and TRBJ2-5, with D possibly matching TRBD2 (6 bases). Germline CDR1 SNHLY, CDR2 FYNNEI. This CDR3 has 16 amino acids. Trimming shortened V by 0 bases and J by 6 bases, and 17 bases separated the two germline ends.

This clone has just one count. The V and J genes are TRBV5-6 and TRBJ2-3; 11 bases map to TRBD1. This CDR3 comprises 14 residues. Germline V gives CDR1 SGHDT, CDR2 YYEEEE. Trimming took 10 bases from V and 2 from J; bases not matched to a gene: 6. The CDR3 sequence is CAAGTGGATDTQYF. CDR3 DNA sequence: TGTGCCGCAGGGACAGGGGGGGCCACAGATACGCAGTATTTT. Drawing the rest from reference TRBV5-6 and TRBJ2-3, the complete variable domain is DAGVTQSPTHLIKTRGQQVTLRCSPKSGHDTVSWYQQALGQGPQFIFQYYEEEERQRGNFPDRFSGHQFPNYSSELNVNALLLGDSALYLCAAGTGGATDTQYFGPGTRLTVL.

CDR3 protein: CASRESGNTIYF. CDR3 coding DNA: TGTGCCAGCAGGGAGTCTGGAAACACCATATATTTT. This chain connects TRBV4-2 to TRBJ1-3; D remains unclear. V lost 6 bases and J lost 1, with 4 bases in between. The CDR3 spans 12 residues. Germline CDR1 reads LGHNA; CDR2 reads YNFKEQ.

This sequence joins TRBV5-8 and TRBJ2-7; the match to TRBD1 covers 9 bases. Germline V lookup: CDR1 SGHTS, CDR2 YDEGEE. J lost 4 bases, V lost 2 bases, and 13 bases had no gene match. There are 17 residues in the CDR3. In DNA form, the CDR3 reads TGTGCCAGCAGCTTTTTTGGACTCCGGGACAGGGCTTACGAGCAGTACTTC. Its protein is CASSFFGLRDRAYEQYF.

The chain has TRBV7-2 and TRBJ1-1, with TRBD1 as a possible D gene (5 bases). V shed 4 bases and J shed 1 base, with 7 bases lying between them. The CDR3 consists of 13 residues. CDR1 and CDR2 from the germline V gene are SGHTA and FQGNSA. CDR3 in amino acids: CASSSDRNTEAFF. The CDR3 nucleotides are TGTGCCAGCAGCTCCGACAGGAACACTGAAGCTTTCTTT.

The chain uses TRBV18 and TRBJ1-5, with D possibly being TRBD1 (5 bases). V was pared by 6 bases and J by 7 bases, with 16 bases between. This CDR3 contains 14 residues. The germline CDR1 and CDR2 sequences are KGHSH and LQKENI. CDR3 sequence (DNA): TGTGCCAGCTCTCGCGCAGGGATTAACCAGCCCCAGCATTTT. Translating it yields CASSRAGINQPQHF.

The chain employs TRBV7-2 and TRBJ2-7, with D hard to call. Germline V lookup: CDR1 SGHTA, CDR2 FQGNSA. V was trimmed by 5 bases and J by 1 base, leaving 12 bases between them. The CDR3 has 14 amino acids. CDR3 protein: CASSAVVRSYEQYF. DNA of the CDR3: TGTGCCAGCAGCGCGGTAGTGAGGTCCTACGAGCAGTACTTC.

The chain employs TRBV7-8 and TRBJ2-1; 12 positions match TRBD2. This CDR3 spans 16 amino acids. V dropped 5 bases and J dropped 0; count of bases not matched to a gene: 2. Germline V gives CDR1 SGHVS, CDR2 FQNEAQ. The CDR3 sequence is CASSPSGGGSYNEQFF. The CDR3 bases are TGTGCCAGCAGCCCTAGCGGGGGGGGCTCCTACAATGAGCAGTTCTTC.

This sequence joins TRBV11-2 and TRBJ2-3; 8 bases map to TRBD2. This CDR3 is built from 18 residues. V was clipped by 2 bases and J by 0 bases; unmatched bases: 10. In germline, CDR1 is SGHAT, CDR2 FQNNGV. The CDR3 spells CASSLYGRGEGSTDTQYF. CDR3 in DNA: TGTGCCAGCAGCTTATACGGGAGGGGGGAAGGGAGCACAGATACGCAGTATTTT.

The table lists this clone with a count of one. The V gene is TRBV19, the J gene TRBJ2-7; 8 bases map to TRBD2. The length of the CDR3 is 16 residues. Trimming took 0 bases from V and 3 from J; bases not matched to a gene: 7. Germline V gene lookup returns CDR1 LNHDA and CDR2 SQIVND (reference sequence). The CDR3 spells CASSIDPRAGGYEQYF. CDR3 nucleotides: TGTGCCAGTAGTATAGATCCACGTGCGGGGGGCTACGAGCAGTACTTC.

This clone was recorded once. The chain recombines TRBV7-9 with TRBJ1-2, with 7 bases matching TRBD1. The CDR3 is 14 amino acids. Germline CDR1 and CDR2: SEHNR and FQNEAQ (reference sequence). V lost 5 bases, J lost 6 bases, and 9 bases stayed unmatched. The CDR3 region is CASSDNRGTHGYTF. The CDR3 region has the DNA TGTGCCAGCAGCGACAACAGGGGAACCCATGGCTACACCTTC.

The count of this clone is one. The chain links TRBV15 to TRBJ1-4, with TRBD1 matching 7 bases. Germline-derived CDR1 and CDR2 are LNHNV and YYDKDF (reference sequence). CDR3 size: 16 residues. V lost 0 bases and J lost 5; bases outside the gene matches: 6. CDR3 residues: CATSREPTGRNEKLFF. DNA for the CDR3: TGTGCCACCAGCAGAGAACCGACAGGGAGGAATGAAAAACTGTTTTTT.

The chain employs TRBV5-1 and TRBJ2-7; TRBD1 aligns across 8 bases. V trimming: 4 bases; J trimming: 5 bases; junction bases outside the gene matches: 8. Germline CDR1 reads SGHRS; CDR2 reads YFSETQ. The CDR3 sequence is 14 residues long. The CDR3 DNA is TGCGCCAGCAGCCTTAGGACAGGGATGGACGAGCAGTACTTC. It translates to CASSLRTGMDEQYF.

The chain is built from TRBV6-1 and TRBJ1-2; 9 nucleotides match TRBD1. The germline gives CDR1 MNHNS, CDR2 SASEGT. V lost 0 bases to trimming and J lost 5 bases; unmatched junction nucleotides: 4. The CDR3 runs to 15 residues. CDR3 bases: TGTGCCAGCAGTGAAGCTCCCGGACAGGGGTATGGCTACACCTTC. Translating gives CASSEAPGQGYGYTF.

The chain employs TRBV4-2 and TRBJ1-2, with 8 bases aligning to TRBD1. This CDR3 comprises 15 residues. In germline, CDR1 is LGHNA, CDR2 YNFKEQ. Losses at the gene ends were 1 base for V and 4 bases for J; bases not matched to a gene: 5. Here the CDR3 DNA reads TGTGCCAGCAGCCAAGGGGACAGGCCCAGCTATGGCTACACCTTC. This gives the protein CASSQGDRPSYGYTF.

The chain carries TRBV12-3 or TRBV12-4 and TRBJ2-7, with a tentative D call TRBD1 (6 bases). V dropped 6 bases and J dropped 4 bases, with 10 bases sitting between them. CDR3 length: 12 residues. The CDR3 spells CASRTQGYEQYF. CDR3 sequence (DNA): TGTGCCAGCAGAACCCAGGGGTACGAGCAGTACTTC.

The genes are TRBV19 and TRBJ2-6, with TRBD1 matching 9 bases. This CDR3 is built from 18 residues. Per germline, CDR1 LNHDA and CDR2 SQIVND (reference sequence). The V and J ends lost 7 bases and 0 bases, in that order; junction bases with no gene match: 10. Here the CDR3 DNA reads TGTGCCAGTAAGAATTTGGGACAGGGTCGCTCTGGGGCCAACGTCCTGACTTTC. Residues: CASKNLGQGRSGANVLTF. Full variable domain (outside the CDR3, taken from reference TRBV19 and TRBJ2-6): DGGITQSPKYLFRKEGQNVTLSCEQNLNHDAMYWYRQDPGQGLRLIYYSQIVNDFQKGDIAEGYSVSREKKESFPLTVTSAQKNPTAFYLCASKNLGQGRSGANVLTFGAGSRLTVL.

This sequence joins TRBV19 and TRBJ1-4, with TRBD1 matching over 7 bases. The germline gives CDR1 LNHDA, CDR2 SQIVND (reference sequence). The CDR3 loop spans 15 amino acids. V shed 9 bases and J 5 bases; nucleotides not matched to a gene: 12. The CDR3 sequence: CASTPGGTVNEKLFF. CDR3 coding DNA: TGTGCCAGCACCCCGGGGGGGACAGTCAATGAAAAACTGTTTTTT.

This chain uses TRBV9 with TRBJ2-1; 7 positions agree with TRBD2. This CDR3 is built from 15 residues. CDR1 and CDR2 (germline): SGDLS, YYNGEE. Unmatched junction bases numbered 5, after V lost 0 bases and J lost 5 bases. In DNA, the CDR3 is TGTGCCAGCAGCGTAGCGGGAGGTGTAGACAATGAGCAGTTCTTC. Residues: CASSVAGGVDNEQFF. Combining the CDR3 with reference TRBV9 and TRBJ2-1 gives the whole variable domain DSGVTQTPKHLITATGQRVTLRCSPRSGDLSVYWYQQSLDQGLQFLIQYYNGEERAKGNILERFSAQQFPDLHSELNLSSLELGDSALYFCASSVAGGVDNEQFFGPGTRLTVL.

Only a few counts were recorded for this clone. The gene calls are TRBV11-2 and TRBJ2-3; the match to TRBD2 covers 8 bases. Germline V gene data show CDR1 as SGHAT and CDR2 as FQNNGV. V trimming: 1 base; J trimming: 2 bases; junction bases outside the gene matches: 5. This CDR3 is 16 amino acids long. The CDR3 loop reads CASSLAGGTITDTQYF. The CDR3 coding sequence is TGTGCCAGCAGCTTAGCGGGGGGGACAATCACAGATACGCAGTATTTT.